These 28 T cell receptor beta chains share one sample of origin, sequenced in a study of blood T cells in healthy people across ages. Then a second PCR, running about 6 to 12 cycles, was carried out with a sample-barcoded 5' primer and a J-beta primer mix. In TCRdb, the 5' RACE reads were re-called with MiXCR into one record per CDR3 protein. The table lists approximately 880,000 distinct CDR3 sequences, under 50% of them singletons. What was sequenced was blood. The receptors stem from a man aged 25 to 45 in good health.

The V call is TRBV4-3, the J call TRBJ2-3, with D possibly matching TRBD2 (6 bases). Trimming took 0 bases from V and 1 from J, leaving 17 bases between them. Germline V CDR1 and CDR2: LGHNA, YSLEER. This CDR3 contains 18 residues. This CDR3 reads CASSQDTAGLLGTDTQYF. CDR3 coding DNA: TGCGCCAGCAGCCAAGATACCGCGGGGCTGTTAGGCACAGATACGCAGTATTTT.

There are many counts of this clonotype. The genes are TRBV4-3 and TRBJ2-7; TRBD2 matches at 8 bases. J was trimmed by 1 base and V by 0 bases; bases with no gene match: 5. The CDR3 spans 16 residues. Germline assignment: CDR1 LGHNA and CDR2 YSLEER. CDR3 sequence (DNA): TGCGCCAGCAGCCAAGATCGGGCGGGGGGTTCCTACGAGCAGTACTTC. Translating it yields CASSQDRAGGSYEQYF.

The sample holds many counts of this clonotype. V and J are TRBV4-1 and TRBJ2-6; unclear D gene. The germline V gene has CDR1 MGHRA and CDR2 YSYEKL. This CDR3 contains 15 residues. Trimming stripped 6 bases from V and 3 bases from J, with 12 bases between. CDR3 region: CASRPRDIGANVLTF. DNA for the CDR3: TGCGCCAGCAGGCCTCGAGATATTGGGGCCAACGTCCTGACTTTC.

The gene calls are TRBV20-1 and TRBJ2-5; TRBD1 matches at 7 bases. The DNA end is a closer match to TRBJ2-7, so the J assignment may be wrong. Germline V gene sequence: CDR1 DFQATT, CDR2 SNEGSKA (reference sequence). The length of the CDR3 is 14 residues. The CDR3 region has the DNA TGCAGTGCTAGAGCCACAGGGGAAGGCTACGAGCAGTACTTC. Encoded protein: CSARATGEGYEQYF.

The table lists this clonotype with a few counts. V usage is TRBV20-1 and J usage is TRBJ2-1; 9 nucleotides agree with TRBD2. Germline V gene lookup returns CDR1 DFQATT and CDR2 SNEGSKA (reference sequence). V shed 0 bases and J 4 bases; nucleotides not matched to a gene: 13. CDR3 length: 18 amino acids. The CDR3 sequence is CSARDRGASGNSYNEQFF. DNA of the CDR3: TGCAGTGCTAGAGATCGTGGGGCTAGCGGGAATAGTTACAATGAGCAGTTCTTC.

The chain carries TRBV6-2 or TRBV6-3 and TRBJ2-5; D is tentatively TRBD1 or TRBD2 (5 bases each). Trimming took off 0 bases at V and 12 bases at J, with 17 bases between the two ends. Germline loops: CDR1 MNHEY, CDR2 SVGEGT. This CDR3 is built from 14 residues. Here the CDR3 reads CASSYSGAPKGKYF. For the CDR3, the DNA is TGTGCCAGCAGTTACTCCGGGGCACCCAAGGGGAAGTACTTC.

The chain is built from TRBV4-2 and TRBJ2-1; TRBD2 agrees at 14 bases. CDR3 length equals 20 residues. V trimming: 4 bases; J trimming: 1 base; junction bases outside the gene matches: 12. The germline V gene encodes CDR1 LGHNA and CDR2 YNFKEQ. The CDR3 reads CASSPDSGTSGGQSYNEQFF. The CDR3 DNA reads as TGTGCCAGCAGCCCAGATAGTGGGACTAGCGGGGGTCAGTCCTACAATGAGCAGTTCTTC.

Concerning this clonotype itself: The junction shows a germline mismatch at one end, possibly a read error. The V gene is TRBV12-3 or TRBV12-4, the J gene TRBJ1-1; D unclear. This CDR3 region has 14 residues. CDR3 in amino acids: CAGSPTDRAPEAFF. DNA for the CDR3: TGTGCCGGCAGTCCAACGGACCGAGCGCCTGAAGCTTTCTTT.

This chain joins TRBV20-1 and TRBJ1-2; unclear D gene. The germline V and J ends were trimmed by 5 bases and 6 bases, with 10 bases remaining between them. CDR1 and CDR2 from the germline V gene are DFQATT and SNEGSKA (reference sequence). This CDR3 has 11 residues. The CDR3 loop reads CSAGPVDGYTF. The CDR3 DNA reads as TGCAGTGCTGGTCCAGTGGATGGCTACACCTTC.

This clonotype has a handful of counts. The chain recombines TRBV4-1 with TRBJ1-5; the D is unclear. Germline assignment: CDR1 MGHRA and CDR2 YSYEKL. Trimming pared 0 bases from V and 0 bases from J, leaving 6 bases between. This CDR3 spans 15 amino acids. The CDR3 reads CASSQEHYSNQPQHF. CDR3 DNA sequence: TGCGCCAGCAGCCAAGAACACTATAGCAATCAGCCCCAGCATTTT.

CDR3 loop: CSARDPSGLAGGSYNEQFF. The CDR3 coding sequence is TGCAGTGCTAGAGATCCCTCAGGACTAGCGGGAGGATCCTACAATGAGCAGTTCTTC. This chain joins TRBV20-1 and TRBJ2-1; 14 positions match TRBD2. Germline V gene data show CDR1 as DFQATT and CDR2 as SNEGSKA (reference sequence). The J segment lost 1 base and the V segment lost 0 bases, leaving 8 bases of the junction unmatched. The CDR3 contains 19 residues.

CDR3 sequence (DNA): TGTGCCAGCAGTGAAATAGGCTACGGCACAGATACGCAGTATTTT. This sequence encodes CASSEIGYGTDTQYF. The V gene is TRBV25-1, the J gene TRBJ2-3; D gene uncertain. CDR3 length equals 15 residues. Germline V gives CDR1 MGHDK, CDR2 SYGVNS. Trimming pared 2 bases from V and 1 base from J, leaving 10 bases between.

As DNA, the CDR3 is TGCAGTGCTAGGCCTGCCAGCGGGGGGGACTCAGATACGCAGTATTTT. Its protein is CSARPASGGDSDTQYF. V usage is TRBV20-1 and J usage is TRBJ2-3, with 10 bases fitting TRBD2. CDR1 and CDR2 from the germline V gene are DFQATT and SNEGSKA (reference sequence). This CDR3 region has 16 residues. J lost 4 bases, V lost 3 bases, and 10 bases had no gene match.

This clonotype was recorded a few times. The CDR3 coding sequence is TGCGCCAGCAGCGACAACACGGCAGGGCAGTACTTC. Residues: CASSDNTAGQYF. This chain connects TRBV5-1 to TRBJ2-4; the D gene is possibly TRBD1 (5 bases). Germline V gives CDR1 SGHRS, CDR2 YFSETQ. V was trimmed by 4 bases and J by 13 bases, leaving 15 bases between them. The CDR3 sequence is 12 residues long.

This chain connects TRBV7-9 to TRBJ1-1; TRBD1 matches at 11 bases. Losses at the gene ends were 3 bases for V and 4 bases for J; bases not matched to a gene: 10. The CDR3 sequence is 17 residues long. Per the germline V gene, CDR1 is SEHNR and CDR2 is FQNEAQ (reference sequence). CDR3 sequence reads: CASSLSGQGAVGTEAFF. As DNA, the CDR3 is TGTGCCAGCAGCTTGTCCGGACAGGGGGCCGTGGGCACTGAAGCTTTCTTT.

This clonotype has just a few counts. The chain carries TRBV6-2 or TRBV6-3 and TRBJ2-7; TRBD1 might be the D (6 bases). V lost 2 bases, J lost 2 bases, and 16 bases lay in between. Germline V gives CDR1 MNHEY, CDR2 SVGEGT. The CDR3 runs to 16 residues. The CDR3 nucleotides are TGTGCCAGCAGTTACCCCCTCGACAGGAATACCTACGAGCAGTACTTC. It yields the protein CASSYPLDRNTYEQYF.

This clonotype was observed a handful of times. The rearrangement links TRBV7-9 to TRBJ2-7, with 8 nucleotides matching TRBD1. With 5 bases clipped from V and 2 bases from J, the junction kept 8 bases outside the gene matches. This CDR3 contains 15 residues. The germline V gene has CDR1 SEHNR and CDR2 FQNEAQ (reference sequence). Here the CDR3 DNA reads TGTGCCAGCAGCGCGGACAGGGTTAACCCCTACGAGCAGTACTTC. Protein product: CASSADRVNPYEQYF.

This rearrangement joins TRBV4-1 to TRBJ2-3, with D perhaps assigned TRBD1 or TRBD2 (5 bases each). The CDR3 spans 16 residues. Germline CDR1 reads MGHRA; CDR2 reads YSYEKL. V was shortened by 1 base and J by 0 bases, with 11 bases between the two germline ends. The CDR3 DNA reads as TGCGCCAGCAGCCAAGGGGACGGCTTTAGCACAGATACGCAGTATTTT. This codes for CASSQGDGFSTDTQYF.

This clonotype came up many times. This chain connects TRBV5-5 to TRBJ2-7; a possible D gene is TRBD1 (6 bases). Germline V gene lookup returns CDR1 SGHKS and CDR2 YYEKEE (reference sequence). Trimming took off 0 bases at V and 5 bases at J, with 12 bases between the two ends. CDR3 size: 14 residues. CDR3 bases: TGTGCCAGCAGCTTGGCCATACAGGGAAACGAGCAGTACTTC. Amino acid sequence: CASSLAIQGNEQYF.

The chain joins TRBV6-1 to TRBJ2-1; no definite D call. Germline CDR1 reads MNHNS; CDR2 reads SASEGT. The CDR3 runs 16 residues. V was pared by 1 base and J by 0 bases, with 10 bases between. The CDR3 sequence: CASSEEVLSSYNEQFF. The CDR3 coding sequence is TGTGCCAGCAGTGAAGAGGTCCTGAGCTCCTACAATGAGCAGTTCTTC.

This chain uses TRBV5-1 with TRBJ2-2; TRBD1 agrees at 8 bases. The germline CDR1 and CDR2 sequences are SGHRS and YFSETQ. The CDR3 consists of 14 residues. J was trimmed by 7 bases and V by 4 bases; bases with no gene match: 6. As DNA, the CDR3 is TGCGCCAGCAGCGAGACAGGGGTAGGCGGGGAGCTGTTTTTT. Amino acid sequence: CASSETGVGGELFF.

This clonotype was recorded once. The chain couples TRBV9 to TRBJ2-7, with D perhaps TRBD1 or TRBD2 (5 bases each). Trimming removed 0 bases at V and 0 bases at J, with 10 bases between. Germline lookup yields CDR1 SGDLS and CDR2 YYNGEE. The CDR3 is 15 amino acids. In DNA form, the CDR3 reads TGTGCCAGCAGCGTAGGGGGGAGAGGCTCCTACGAGCAGTACTTC. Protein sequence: CASSVGGRGSYEQYF.

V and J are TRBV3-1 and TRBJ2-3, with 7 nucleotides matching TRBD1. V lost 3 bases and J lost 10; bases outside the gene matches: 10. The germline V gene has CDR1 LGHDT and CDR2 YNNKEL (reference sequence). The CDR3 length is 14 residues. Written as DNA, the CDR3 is TGTGCCAGCAGCCATGACACAGGGGTCGGGGCGCAGTATTTT. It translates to CASSHDTGVGAQYF.

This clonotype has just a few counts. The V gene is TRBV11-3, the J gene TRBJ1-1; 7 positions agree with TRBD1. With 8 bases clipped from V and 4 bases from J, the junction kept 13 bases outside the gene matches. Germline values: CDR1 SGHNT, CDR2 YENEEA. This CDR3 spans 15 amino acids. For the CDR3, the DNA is TGTGCCAGCGGATTTAGGACAGGACGGGGCACTGAAGCTTTCTTT. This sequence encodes CASGFRTGRGTEAFF.

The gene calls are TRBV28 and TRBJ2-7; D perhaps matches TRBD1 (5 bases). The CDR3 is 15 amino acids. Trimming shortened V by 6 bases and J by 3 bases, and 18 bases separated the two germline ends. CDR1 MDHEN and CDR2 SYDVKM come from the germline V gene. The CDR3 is CASSQDSSLLYEQYF. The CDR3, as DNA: TGTGCCAGCAGCCAAGACAGTTCCCTACTCTACGAGCAGTACTTC.

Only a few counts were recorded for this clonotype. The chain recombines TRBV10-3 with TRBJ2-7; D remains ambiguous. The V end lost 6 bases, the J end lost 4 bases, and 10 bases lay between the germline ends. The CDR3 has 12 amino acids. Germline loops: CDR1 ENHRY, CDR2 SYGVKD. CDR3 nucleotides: TGTGCCATCAGGGAAGGCGGTTACGAGCAGTACTTC. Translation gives CAIREGGYEQYF.

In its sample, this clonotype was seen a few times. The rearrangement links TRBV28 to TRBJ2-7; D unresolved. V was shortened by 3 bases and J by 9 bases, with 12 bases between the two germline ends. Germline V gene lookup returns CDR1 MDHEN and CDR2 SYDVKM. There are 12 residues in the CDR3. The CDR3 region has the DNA TGTGCCAGCAGTTTTCCGAGGTTCGGGCAGTACTTC. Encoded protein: CASSFPRFGQYF.

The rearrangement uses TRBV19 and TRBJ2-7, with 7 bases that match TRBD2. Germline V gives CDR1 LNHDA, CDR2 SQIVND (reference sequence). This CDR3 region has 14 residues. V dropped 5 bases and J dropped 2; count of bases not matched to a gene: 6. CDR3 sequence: CASSRGLVPYEQYF. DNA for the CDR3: TGTGCCAGTAGTCGCGGACTAGTCCCCTACGAGCAGTACTTC.